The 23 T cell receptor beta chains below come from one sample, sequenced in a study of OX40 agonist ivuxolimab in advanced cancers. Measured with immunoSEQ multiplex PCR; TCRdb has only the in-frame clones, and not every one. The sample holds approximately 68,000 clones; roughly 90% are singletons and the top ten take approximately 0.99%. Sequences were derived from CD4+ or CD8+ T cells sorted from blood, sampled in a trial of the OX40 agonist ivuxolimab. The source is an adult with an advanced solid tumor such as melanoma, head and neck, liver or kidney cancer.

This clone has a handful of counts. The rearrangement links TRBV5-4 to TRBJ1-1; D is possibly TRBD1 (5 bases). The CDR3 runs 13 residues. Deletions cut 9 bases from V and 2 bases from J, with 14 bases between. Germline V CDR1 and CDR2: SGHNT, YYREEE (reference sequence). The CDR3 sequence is CATNGALNTEAFF. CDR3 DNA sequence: TGTGCCACTAACGGGGCGCTCAACACTGAAGCTTTCTTT.

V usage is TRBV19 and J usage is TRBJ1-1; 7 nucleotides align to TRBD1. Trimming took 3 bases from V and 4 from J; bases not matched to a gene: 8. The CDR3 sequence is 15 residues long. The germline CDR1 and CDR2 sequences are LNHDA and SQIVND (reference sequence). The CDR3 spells CASSIRRGRVTEAFF. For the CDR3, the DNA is TGTGCCAGTAGTATTAGGAGGGGGCGGGTCACTGAAGCTTTCTTT.

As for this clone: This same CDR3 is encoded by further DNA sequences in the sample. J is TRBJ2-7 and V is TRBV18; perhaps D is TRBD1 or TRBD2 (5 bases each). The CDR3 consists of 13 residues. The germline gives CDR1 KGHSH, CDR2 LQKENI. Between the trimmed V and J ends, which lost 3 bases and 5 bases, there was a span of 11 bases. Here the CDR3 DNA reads TGTGCCAGCTCACCGGTCAGGGACCACGAGCAGTACTTC. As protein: CASSPVRDHEQYF. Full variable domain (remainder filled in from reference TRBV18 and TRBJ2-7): NAGVMQNPRHLVRRRGQEARLRCSPMKGHSHVYWYRQLPEEGLKFMVYLQKENIIDESGMPKERFSAEFPKEGPSILRIQQVVRGDSAAYFCASSPVRDHEQYFGPGTRLTVT.

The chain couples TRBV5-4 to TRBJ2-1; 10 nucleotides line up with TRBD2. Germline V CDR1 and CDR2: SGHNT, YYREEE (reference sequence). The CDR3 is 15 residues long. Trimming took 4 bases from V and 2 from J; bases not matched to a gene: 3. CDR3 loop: CASSLLAGAYNEQFF. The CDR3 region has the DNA TGTGCCAGCAGCCTCCTAGCGGGGGCCTACAATGAGCAGTTCTTC.

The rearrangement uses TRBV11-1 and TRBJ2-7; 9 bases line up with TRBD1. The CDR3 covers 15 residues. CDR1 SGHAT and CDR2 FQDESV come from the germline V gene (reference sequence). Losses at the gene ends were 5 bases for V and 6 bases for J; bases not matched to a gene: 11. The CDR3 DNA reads TGTGCCAGCAGCCTTGGTTTAACAGGGGGCGGCGAGCAGTACTTC. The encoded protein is CASSLGLTGGGEQYF.

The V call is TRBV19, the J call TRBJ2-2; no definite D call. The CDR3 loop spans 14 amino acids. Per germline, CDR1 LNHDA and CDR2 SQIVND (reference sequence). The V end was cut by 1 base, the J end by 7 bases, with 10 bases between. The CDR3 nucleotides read TGTGCCAGTAGTATAGTCGCAGGAAACGGGGAGCTGTTTTTT. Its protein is CASSIVAGNGELFF.

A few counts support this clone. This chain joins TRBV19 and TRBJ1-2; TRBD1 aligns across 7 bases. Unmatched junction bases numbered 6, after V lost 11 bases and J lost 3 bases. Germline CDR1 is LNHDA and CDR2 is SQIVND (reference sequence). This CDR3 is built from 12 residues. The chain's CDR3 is CAGGDRDYGYTF. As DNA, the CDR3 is TGTGCCGGGGGAGACAGGGACTATGGCTACACCTTC.

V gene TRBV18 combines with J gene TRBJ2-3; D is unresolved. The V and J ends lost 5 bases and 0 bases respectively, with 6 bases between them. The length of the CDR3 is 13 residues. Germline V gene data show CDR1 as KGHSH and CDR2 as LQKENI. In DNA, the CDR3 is TGTGCCAGCTCAGTAGCTAGCACAGATACGCAGTATTTT. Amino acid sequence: CASSVASTDTQYF.

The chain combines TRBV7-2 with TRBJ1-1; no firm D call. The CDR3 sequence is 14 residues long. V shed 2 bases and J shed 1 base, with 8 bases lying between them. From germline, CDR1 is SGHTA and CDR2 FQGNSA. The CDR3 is CASSLHWTNTEAFF. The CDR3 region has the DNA TGTGCCAGCAGCTTACACTGGACGAACACTGAAGCTTTCTTT.

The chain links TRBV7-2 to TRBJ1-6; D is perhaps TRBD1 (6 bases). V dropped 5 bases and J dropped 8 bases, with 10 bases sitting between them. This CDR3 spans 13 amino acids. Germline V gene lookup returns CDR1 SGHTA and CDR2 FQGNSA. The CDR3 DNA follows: TGTGCCAGCAGCAAAAGGACAGATTCACCCCTCCACTTT. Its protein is CASSKRTDSPLHF.

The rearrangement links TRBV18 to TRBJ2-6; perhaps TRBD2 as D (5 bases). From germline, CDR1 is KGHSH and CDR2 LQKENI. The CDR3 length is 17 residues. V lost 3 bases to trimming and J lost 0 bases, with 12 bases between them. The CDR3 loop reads CASSPQTGFSGANVLTF. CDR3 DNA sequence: TGTGCCAGCTCACCCCAGACGGGGTTCTCTGGGGCCAACGTCCTGACTTTC.

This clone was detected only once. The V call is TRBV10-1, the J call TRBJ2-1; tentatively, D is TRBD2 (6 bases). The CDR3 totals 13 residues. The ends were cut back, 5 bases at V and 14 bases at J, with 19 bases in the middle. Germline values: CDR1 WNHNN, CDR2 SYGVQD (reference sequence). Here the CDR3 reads CASSSSAGLGKFF. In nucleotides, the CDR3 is TGCGCCAGCAGTTCCTCAGCGGGCCTAGGGAAGTTCTTC.

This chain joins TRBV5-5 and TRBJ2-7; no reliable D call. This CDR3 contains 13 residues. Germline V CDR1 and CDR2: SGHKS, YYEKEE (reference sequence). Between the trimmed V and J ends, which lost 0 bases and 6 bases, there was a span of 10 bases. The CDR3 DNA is TGTGCCAGCAGCTTGGATCCGATGGGCGAGCAGTACTTC. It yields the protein CASSLDPMGEQYF.

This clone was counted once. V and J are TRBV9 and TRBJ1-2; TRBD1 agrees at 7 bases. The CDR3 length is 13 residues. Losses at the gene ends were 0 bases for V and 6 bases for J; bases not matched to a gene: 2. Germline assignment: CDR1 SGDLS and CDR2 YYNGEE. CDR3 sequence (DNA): TGTGCCAGCAGCGTAGGGCAGGGGGATGGCTACACCTTC. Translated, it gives CASSVGQGDGYTF.

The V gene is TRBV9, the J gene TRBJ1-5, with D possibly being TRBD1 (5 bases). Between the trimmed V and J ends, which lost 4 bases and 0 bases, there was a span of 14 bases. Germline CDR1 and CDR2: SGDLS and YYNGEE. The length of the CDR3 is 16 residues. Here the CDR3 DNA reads TGTGCCAGCAGCCTTCAGGGTTGGGATAGCAATCAGCCCCAGCATTTT. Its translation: CASSLQGWDSNQPQHF.

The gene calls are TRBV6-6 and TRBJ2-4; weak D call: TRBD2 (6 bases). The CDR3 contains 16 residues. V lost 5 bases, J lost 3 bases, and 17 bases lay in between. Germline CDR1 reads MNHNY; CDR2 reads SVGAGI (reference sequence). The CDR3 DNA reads TGTGCCAGCAGTACATCTAGCGCGGGTGGCAAAAACATTCAGTACTTC. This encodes CASSTSSAGGKNIQYF.

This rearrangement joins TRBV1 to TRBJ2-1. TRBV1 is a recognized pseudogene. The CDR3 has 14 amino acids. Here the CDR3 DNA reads TGCACCAGCAGCTTCCCGGGACCCTCCAATGAGCAGTTCTTC. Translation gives CTSSFPGPSNEQFF.

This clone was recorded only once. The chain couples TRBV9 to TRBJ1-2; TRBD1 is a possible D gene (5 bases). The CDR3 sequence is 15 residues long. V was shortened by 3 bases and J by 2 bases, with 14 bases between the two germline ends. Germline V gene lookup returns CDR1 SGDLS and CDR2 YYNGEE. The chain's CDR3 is CASSGRPGGNYGYTF. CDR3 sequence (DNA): TGTGCCAGCAGCGGAAGGCCCGGGGGAAACTATGGCTACACCTTC.

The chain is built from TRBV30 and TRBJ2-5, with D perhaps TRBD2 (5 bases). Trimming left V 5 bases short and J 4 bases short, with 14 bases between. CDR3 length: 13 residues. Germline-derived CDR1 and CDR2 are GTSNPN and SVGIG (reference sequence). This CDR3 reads CAWGERLSETQYF. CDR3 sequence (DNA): TGTGCCTGGGGGGAGCGGTTATCAGAGACCCAGTACTTC.

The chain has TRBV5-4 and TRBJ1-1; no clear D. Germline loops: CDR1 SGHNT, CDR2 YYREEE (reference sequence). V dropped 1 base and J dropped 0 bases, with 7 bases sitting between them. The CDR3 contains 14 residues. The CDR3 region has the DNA TGTGCCAGCAGCTTGTTTAATTTGAACACTGAAGCTTTCTTT. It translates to CASSLFNLNTEAFF.

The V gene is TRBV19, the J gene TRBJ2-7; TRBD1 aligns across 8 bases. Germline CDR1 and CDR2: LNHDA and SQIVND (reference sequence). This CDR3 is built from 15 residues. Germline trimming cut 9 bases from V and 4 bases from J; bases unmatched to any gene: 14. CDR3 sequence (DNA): TGTGCCAGCACCCCAGGGGGCGTATCTTCGTACGAGCAGTACTTC. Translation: CASTPGGVSSYEQYF.

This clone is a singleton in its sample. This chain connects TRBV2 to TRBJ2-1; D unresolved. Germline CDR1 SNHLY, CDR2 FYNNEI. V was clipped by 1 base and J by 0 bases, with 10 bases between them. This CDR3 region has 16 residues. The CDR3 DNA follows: TGTGCCAGCAGTGAAGAGCCACCCACCTCCTACAATGAGCAGTTCTTC. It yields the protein CASSEEPPTSYNEQFF.

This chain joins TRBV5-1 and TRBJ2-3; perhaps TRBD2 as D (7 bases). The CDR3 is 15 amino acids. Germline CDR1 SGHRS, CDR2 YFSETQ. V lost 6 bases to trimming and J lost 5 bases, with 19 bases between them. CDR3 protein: CASTFAGARRDTQYF. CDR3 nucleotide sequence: TGCGCCAGCACTTTTGCGGGGGCCCGGAGAGATACGCAGTATTTT.